These T cell receptor beta chains were read from a single sample in a study of T cell repertoires in cytomegalovirus infection. TCRdb re-called the reads with MiXCR, one entry per CDR3 protein. Of roughly 600,000 distinct CDR3 sequences listed, 20% to 25% are singletons. The sample taken for sequencing was CD8+ T cells from PBMCs. The receptors come from a human donor in good health (CMV status not recorded). Some clones in this sample may be carry-over from other donors' samples. Both conserved end residues are part of each CDR3. Fields, in order: CDR3 protein, CDR3 DNA, clone size, D gene, J gene, V gene. A D gene is named only where the DNA matches it firmly. Only part of the rows carry a size: once, few, many, or a class if the clone is expanded.

CDR3aa: CASSFPSEGPPTDTQYF
CDR3nt: TGTGCCAGCAGCTTCCCCTCCGAGGGGCCCCCCACAGATACGCAGTATTTT
abundance: many
d_gene: .
j_gene: TRBJ2-3
v_gene: TRBV7-8

CDR3aa: CSAKSGYTDTQYF
CDR3nt: TGCAGCGCCAAGTCGGGGTACACAGATACGCAGTATTTT
abundance: .
d_gene: .
j_gene: TRBJ2-3
v_gene: TRBV29-1

CDR3aa: CASSLGTGSPYGYTF
CDR3nt: TGTGCCAGCAGCTTAGGGACAGGGAGTCCGTATGGCTACACCTTC
abundance: many
d_gene: TRBD1
j_gene: TRBJ1-2
v_gene: TRBV7-9

CDR3aa: CASSLDSLIQGPQMNTEAFF
CDR3nt: TGTGCCAGCAGCTTAGATTCATTAATACAGGGGCCCCAGATGAACACTGAAGCTTTCTTT
abundance: few
d_gene: TRBD1
j_gene: TRBJ1-1
v_gene: TRBV7-9

CDR3aa: CASSVGLEGGELFF
CDR3nt: TGTGCCAGCAGTGTGGGACTAGAGGGCGGGGAGCTGTTTTTT
abundance: few
d_gene: TRBD2
j_gene: TRBJ2-2
v_gene: TRBV27

CDR3aa: CASSRGRGRYRMNYGYTF
CDR3nt: TGTGCCAGCAGTCGAGGGAGGGGGCGATACCGGATGAACTATGGCTACACCTTC
abundance: .
d_gene: TRBD1
j_gene: TRBJ1-2
v_gene: TRBV6-6

CDR3aa: CASSFDRGQANTGELFF
CDR3nt: TGTGCCAGCAGCTTCGATAGGGGACAGGCGAACACCGGGGAGCTGTTTTTT
abundance: .
d_gene: TRBD1
j_gene: TRBJ2-2
v_gene: TRBV5-4

CDR3aa: CASSLVVHNEQFF
CDR3nt: TGTGCCAGCAGCTTAGTCGTCCACAATGAGCAGTTCTTC
abundance: many
d_gene: .
j_gene: TRBJ2-1
v_gene: TRBV7-2

CDR3aa: CASSSGNPSNQPQHF
CDR3nt: TGTGCCAGCAGCTCCGGGAATCCGAGCAATCAGCCCCAGCATTTT
abundance: many
d_gene: .
j_gene: TRBJ1-5
v_gene: TRBV7-9

CDR3aa: CASSTRQGRYEQYF
CDR3nt: TGTGCCAGCTCGACAAGACAGGGCCGCTACGAGCAGTACTTC
abundance: many
d_gene: TRBD1
j_gene: TRBJ2-7
v_gene: TRBV25-1

CDR3aa: CASSLAHHEQYF
CDR3nt: TGTGCCAGCAGTTTAGCCCATCACGAGCAGTACTTC
abundance: few
d_gene: .
j_gene: TRBJ2-7
v_gene: TRBV12-3/TRBV12-4

CDR3aa: CSARELAGGYNEQFF
CDR3nt: TGCAGTGCTAGAGAACTAGCGGGGGGGTACAATGAGCAGTTCTTC
abundance: few
d_gene: TRBD2
j_gene: TRBJ2-1
v_gene: TRBV20-1

CDR3aa: CSASGTSGGLHTQYF
CDR3nt: TGCAGTGCTAGCGGCACTAGCGGGGGTTTACATACGCAGTATTTT
abundance: few
d_gene: TRBD2
j_gene: TRBJ2-3
v_gene: TRBV20-1

CDR3aa: CASRERDTPNTEAFF
CDR3nt: TGTGCCAGCAGAGAACGGGACACCCCTAACACTGAAGCTTTCTTT
abundance: many
d_gene: .
j_gene: TRBJ1-1
v_gene: TRBV6-1

CDR3aa: CASTPRAASNQPQHF
CDR3nt: TGTGCCAGCACCCCCCGGGCGGCTAGCAATCAGCCCCAGCATTTT
abundance: .
d_gene: .
j_gene: TRBJ1-5
v_gene: TRBV5-5

CDR3aa: CASSTTGTDINTEAFF
CDR3nt: TGTGCCAGCAGTACAACCGGGACAGATATTAACACTGAAGCTTTCTTT
abundance: few
d_gene: TRBD1
j_gene: TRBJ1-1
v_gene: TRBV6-5

CDR3aa: CASSIGLLSEAFF
CDR3nt: TGTGCCAGCAGCATAGGCCTCCTTAGTGAAGCTTTCTTT
abundance: .
d_gene: .
j_gene: TRBJ1-1
v_gene: TRBV7-9

CDR3aa: CASSPVVLGRENTEAFF
CDR3nt: TGTGCCAGCAGCCCAGTCGTGCTCGGACGGGAGAACACTGAAGCTTTCTTT
abundance: .
d_gene: .
j_gene: TRBJ1-1
v_gene: TRBV14

CDR3aa: CASSQASLADNEQFF
CDR3nt: TGTGCCAGCAGCCAAGCTTCCCTAGCGGACAATGAGCAGTTCTTC
abundance: .
d_gene: TRBD2
j_gene: TRBJ2-1
v_gene: TRBV3-1

CDR3aa: CASSLGDLSYNEQFF
CDR3nt: TGTGCCAGCAGCTTAGGGGATCTCTCCTACAATGAGCAGTTCTTC
abundance: many
d_gene: .
j_gene: TRBJ2-1
v_gene: TRBV11-2

CDR3aa: CASRSDRVGYGYTF
CDR3nt: TGTGCCAGCAGGTCTGACAGGGTCGGCTATGGCTACACCTTC
abundance: .
d_gene: TRBD1
j_gene: TRBJ1-2
v_gene: TRBV7-9

CDR3aa: CASSETGVNQPQHF
CDR3nt: TGTGCCAGCAGTGAGACAGGTGTGAATCAGCCCCAGCATTTT
abundance: .
d_gene: .
j_gene: TRBJ1-5
v_gene: TRBV14

CDR3aa: CASSERAVPFAGDEQFF
CDR3nt: TGTGCCAGCAGTGAAAGGGCGGTACCGTTTGCCGGGGATGAGCAGTTCTTC
abundance: few
d_gene: .
j_gene: TRBJ2-1
v_gene: TRBV6-1